This T cell receptor (beta chain) originates from a study of cytomegalovirus exposure and HLA in healthy donors. Study-wide background: The study placed 80% to 90% of its approximately 360 genotyped donors in the Caucasian-associated ancestry cluster. Findings of the study overall: In presence/absence analyses, roughly uniform sequencing depth across donors was assumed.

CDR1 and CDR2 from the germline V gene are LGHNA and YSLEER. This CDR3 region has 15 residues. V gave up 2 bases and J gave up 6 bases; unmatched junction bases: 6. With respect to this clone: What it binds is not known.

Amplification used 60 Vbeta primers and 13 Jbeta primers. The method was immunoSEQ multiplex PCR; TCRdb's version includes in-frame clones alone and lacks a portion of them. Of approximately 76,000 clones listed, more than 65% are singletons. This sequence was found in a woman between 40 and 50 years old in good health and CMV-seropositive. The rearrangement joins TRBV4-3 to TRBJ2-2, with 7 bases identical to TRBD2. Source material: PBMCs. The CDR3 loop reads CASSQSRERAGELFF. The CDR3 region has the DNA TGCGCCAGCAGCCAATCGCGGGAGCGCGCCGGGGAGCTGTTTTTT.